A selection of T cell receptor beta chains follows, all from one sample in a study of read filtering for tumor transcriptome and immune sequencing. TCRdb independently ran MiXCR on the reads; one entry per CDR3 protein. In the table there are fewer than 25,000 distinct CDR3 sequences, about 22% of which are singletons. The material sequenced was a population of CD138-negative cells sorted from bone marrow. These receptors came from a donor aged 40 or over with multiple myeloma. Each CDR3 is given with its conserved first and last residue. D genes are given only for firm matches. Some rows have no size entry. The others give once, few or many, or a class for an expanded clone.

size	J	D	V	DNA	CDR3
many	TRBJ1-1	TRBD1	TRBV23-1	TGCGCCAGCAGCGCGGGACAGGGGGCCGGGGCTTTCTTT	CASSAGQGAGAFF
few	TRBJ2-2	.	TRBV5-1	TGCGCCAGCAGGCGGGGCGATGACACCGGGGAGCTGTTTTTT	CASRRGDDTGELFF
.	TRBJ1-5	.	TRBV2	TGTGCCAGCAGTAGGACAGATAATAGCAATCAGCCCCAGCATTTT	CASSRTDNSNQPQHF
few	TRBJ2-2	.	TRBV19	TGTGCCAGTAGGGAGGGGGCGCTGAAAACCGGGGAGCTGTTTTTT	CASREGALKTGELFF
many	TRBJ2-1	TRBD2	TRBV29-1	TGCAGCGTCGGGACTAGCGGGGCCCTGTTCTTC	CSVGTSGALFF
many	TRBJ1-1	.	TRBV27	TGTGCCAGCAGGACGCCAGGAGGGGTCACTGAAGCTTTCTTT	CASRTPGGVTEAFF
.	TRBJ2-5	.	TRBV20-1	TGCATTGCTAGAGACTCAAGGGGGTCGGTAGAGACCCAGTACTTC	CIARDSRGSVETQYF
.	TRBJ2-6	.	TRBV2	TGTGCCAGCATACGGGACTCTGGGGCCAACGTCCTGACTTTC	CASIRDSGANVLTF
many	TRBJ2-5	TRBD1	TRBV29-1	TGCAGCGCCTTCACAGGGGAGGAGACCCAGTACTTC	CSAFTGEETQYF
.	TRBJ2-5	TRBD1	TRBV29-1	TGCAGCGTTGTGGAACAGGGGGAGACCCAGTACTTC	CSVVEQGETQYF
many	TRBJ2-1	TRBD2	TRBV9	TGTGCCAGCAGCGTAGCTAGCGGGACTTACAATGAGCAGTTCTTC	CASSVASGTYNEQFF
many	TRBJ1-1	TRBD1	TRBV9	TGTGCCAGCAGCGTAGCCGGGACAGGGTTAACTGAAGCTTTCTTT	CASSVAGTGLTEAFF
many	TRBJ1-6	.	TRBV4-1	TGCGCCAGCAGGGGTGGCGGGTTGAATTCACCCCTCCACTTT	CASRGGGLNSPLHF
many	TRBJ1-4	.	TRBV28	TGTGCCAGCAGTACAGCTTCAACTAATGAAAAACTGTTTTTT	CASSTASTNEKLFF
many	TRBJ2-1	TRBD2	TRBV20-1	TGCAGTGCTAGTCGGCCTAGCGGGGGCCGCTACAATGAGCAGTTCTTC	CSASRPSGGRYNEQFF
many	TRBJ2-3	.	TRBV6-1	TGTGCCAGCAGTGAAGCGCCAGTCACAGATACGCAGTATTTT	CASSEAPVTDTQYF
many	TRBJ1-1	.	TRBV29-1	TGCAGCGTTGAAGAAAGTAGGAACACTGAAGCTTTCTTT	CSVEESRNTEAFF
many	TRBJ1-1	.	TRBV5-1	TGCGCCAGCAGCTTGGCCACAGGTGCGAACACTGAAGCTTTCTTT	CASSLATGANTEAFF